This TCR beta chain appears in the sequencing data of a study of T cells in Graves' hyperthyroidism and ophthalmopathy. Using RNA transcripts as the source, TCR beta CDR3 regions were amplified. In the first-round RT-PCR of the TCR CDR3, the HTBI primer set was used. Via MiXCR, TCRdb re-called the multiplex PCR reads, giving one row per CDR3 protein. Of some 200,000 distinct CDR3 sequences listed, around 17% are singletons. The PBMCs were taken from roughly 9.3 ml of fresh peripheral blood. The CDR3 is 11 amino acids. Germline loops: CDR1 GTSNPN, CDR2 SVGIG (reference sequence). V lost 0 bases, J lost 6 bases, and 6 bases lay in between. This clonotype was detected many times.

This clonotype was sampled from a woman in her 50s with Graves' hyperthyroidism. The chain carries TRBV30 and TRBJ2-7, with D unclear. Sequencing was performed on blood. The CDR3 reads CAWSVAFEQYF. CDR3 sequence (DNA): TGTGCCTGGAGTGTAGCTTTCGAGCAGTACTTC.